This TCR beta chain was profiled in a study of cytomegalovirus exposure and HLA in healthy donors. The CDR3 totals 13 residues. The germline CDR1 and CDR2 sequences are MNHEY and SVGAGI. V was pared by 4 bases and J by 10 bases, with 8 bases of the junction left unmatched. The PCR contained 60 Vbeta and 13 Jbeta primers. The protocol was immunoSEQ multiplex PCR, while the TCRdb copy is restricted to in-frame clones and leaves out a portion. This table has some 150,000 clones, roughly 60% appearing once. The study, taken as a whole, reports: The Asian-associated ancestry cluster reportedly had fewer N-insertions than the approximately 700-donor mean in a later analysis. It was reported that the classifier diagnosed cytomegalovirus status with high specificity and sensitivity in both the original and validation cohorts.

Turning to this clone: The antigen is undetermined.

Though nominally healthy at sampling, donors likely had unrecorded immune exposures. The sequenced sample was PBMCs. This clonotype was sampled from a man in his forties or fifties in good health and CMV-seronegative. The rearrangement joins TRBV6-5 to TRBJ1-1, with 8 bases fitting TRBD1. Here the CDR3 DNA reads TGTGCCAGCAGTTTACCGGGACAGGCTGGAGCTTTCTTT. Translating it yields CASSLPGQAGAFF.